The present T cell receptor (beta chain) was sequenced within a study of blood T cell repertoires in COVID-19. In the study overall: Samples of COVID-19 (acute and convalescent) were obtained from the United States, Italy and Spain. PBMCs, B-cell-depleted T cells, or T cells provided the cDNA or gDNA that made up the material.

Deletions cut 4 bases from V and 6 bases from J, with 17 bases between. The CDR3 covers 15 residues. Germline V CDR1 and CDR2: SGHRS, YFSETQ. Original processing methods: By means of reference gene primer amplification, nucleated cell counts were estimated. The table came from immunoSEQ multiplex PCR; TCRdb's copy has only in-frame clones and leaves some out. V and J calls and clone size are those listed in that table; D and trimming were worked out from the DNA. Found here are around 160,000 clones, around 85% of them singletons; the top ten hold about 8.2%. A single count supports this clone. This sequence joins TRBV5-1 and TRBJ2-4, with D hard to call. The TCR sequence derives from a man aged 55-75 years with acute or convalescent COVID-19. The sequencing sample was made of peripheral blood. The DNA of the CDR3 is TGCGCCAGCAGCCCCTTGGTGACTCGCGGAAACATTCAGTACTTC. This sequence encodes CASSPLVTRGNIQYF.